This TCR beta chain was captured by sequencing in a study of control samples from healthy donors and cancer patients. This CDR3 contains 15 residues. In germline, CDR1 is LGHDT, CDR2 YNNKEL (reference sequence). With 2 bases clipped from V and 3 bases from J, the junction kept 4 bases outside the gene matches. In this sample, this clone turned up once. The protocol was immunoSEQ multiplex PCR, while the TCRdb copy is restricted to in-frame clones and leaves out a portion. The sample includes 120,000 or so clones, roughly 87% of them seen just once. This sequence joins TRBV3-1 (or the pseudogene TRBV3-2) and TRBJ1-1; 9 bases align to TRBD1. Sequenced sample: blood. The receptor was derived from a man between 40 and 49 years old in good health. The CDR3 DNA reads TGTGCCAGCAGCCAACCCGACAGGGGGGACACTGAAGCTTTCTTT. It specifies CASSQPDRGDTEAFF.